The rows below give T cell receptor beta chains drawn from one sample of a study of blood T cell repertoires in COVID-19. Assay: immunoSEQ multiplex PCR; the TCRdb copy retains only in-frame clones and omits some. The table records about 100,000 clones, 80% to 85% of them present only once. Material: peripheral blood. The receptors shown here come from a man in his 70s with active or convalescent COVID-19. The CDR3 runs from the conserved cysteine through the conserved F or W. D genes are given only for firm matches. Clone size is shown for a subset of rows, as once, few, many or a class of expanded clone.

cdr3_length	j_call	v_call	d_call	clone_size	cdr3_aa	cdr3_nt
16	TRBJ2-2	TRBV7-3	TRBD2	.	CASSRAGSRATGELFF	TGTGCCAGCAGTCGAGCGGGGTCGAGGGCGACCGGGGAGCTGTTTTTT
14	TRBJ1-2	TRBV19	TRBD1	.	CASTDRGRFYGYTF	TGTGCCAGTACCGACAGGGGGCGCTTCTATGGCTACACCTTC
17	TRBJ2-5	TRBV7-6	TRBD2	few	CASSLVVPSGGLRTQYF	TGTGCCAGCAGCTTAGTAGTGCCTAGCGGGGGCCTGAGGACCCAGTACTTC
15	TRBJ1-6	TRBV6-2/TRBV6-3	.	.	CASSKEAQVNSPLHF	TGTGCCAGCAGTAAGGAGGCGCAAGTTAATTCACCCCTCCACTTT
16	TRBJ1-4	TRBV15	TRBD1	.	CATSPIGGASNEKLFF	TGTGCCACCAGCCCTATAGGGGGCGCATCTAATGAAAAACTGTTTTTT
11	TRBJ2-7	TRBV20-1	TRBD2	few	CSTSGGYEQYF	TGCAGCACTAGCGGGGGGTACGAGCAGTACTTC
14	TRBJ2-5	TRBV15	TRBD2	.	CATSATGGQETQYF	TGTGCCACCAGTGCGACGGGGGGCCAAGAGACCCAGTACTTC
14	TRBJ1-5	TRBV2	.	.	CASSVRYSNQPQHF	TGTGCCAGCAGTGTCCGGTATAGCAATCAGCCCCAGCATTTT
12	TRBJ2-3	TRBV2	TRBD2	.	CASSALAGAQYF	TGTGCCAGCAGCGCACTAGCGGGGGCCCAGTATTTT
16	TRBJ2-5	TRBV19	TRBD2	once	CASSPSIAGGQETQYF	TGTGCCAGTAGCCCATCAATAGCGGGGGGCCAAGAGACCCAGTACTTC
15	TRBJ2-3	TRBV5-1	TRBD1	.	CASSLRTGAADTQYF	TGCGCCAGCAGCCTAAGGACAGGGGCGGCAGATACGCAGTATTTT
14	TRBJ1-2	TRBV28	.	.	CASSFQGRDYGYTF	TGTGCCAGCAGTTTTCAGGGAAGGGACTATGGCTACACCTTC
14	TRBJ2-7	TRBV7-2	TRBD2	.	CASSSGLDGGEQYF	TGTGCCAGCAGCTCCGGACTAGATGGCGGGGAGCAGTACTTC
15	TRBJ1-6	TRBV5-1	.	.	CASSLVGTLDSPLHF	TGCGCCAGCAGCTTGGTTGGCACCTTGGATTCACCCCTCCACTTT
18	TRBJ2-3	TRBV7-6	TRBD2	once	CASSNSPRAGGLSDTQYF	TGTGCCAGCAGCAACTCTCCAAGGGCGGGGGGGCTCTCAGATACGCAGTATTTT
15	TRBJ1-4	TRBV19	TRBD1	.	CASSSDRAHNEKLFF	TGTGCCAGTAGCTCGGACAGGGCTCATAATGAAAAACTGTTTTTT
15	TRBJ1-1	TRBV6-5	.	.	CASSYGIAGGTEAFF	TGTGCCAGCAGTTACGGTATCGCGGGGGGAACTGAAGCTTTCTTT
17	TRBJ2-2	TRBV19	TRBD2	.	CASRIGWGGANTGELFF	TGTGCCAGTCGCATTGGATGGGGGGGAGCGAACACCGGGGAGCTGTTTTTT
13	TRBJ2-3	TRBV28	.	.	CASSTGLRDTQYF	TGTGCCAGCAGTACAGGGCTGAGAGATACGCAGTATTTT
15	TRBJ1-5	TRBV9	.	.	CASSATGGLNQPQHF	TGTGCCAGCAGCGCCACCGGGGGGCTCAATCAGCCCCAGCATTTT
13	TRBJ1-2	TRBV12-3/TRBV12-4	TRBD1	.	CASSPTGAYGYTF	TGTGCCAGCAGTCCTACAGGGGCGTATGGCTACACCTTC
17	TRBJ2-5	TRBV9	TRBD1	few	CASSVGSGQGVSGTQYF	TGTGCCAGCAGCGTAGGGTCGGGACAGGGGGTGTCAGGGACCCAGTACTTC
15	TRBJ1-5	TRBV30	.	.	CAWTPDAYSNQPQHF	TGTGCCTGGACGCCAGATGCTTATAGCAATCAGCCCCAGCATTTT
16	TRBJ2-5	TRBV15	TRBD2	.	CATSRGTSGGRETQYF	TGTGCCACCAGCAGAGGGACTAGCGGGGGACGTGAGACCCAGTACTTC
14	TRBJ1-4	TRBV6-5	.	.	CASSYTATNEKLFF	TGTGCCAGCAGTTACACAGCAACTAATGAAAAACTGTTTTTT
14	TRBJ1-1	TRBV5-1	.	.	CASSLTGYDTEAFF	TGCGCCAGCAGCTTGACAGGGTATGACACTGAAGCTTTCTTT
14	TRBJ2-3	TRBV28	.	.	CASRLPSEWSAQYF	TGTGCCAGCCGACTCCCCTCAGAATGGTCGGCGCAGTATTTT
13	TRBJ1-1	TRBV5-1	.	.	CASSEVRGTEAFF	TGCGCCAGCAGTGAGGTCAGGGGCACTGAAGCTTTCTTT
14	TRBJ1-3	TRBV9	.	.	CASSGRVSGNTIYF	TGTGCCAGCAGCGGCAGGGTTTCTGGAAACACCATATATTTT
15	TRBJ2-7	TRBV5-1	TRBD1	few	CASSYRTGTTYEQYF	TGCGCCAGCAGCTACAGGACAGGGACCACCTACGAGCAGTACTTC
17	TRBJ2-6	TRBV2	TRBD1	once	CASNGQGNVAGANVLTF	TGTGCCAGCAATGGACAGGGAAACGTGGCTGGGGCCAACGTCCTGACTTTC
17	TRBJ2-3	TRBV7-2	.	.	CASSLGRLGGATDTQYF	TGTGCCAGCAGCTTAGGCAGATTGGGTGGGGCGACAGATACGCAGTATTTT
14	TRBJ1-4	TRBV4-1	.	.	CASSPRQNNEKLFF	TGCGCCAGCAGCCCGAGGCAGAATAATGAAAAACTGTTTTTT
15	TRBJ2-1	TRBV6-5	TRBD1	.	CASSSSGGAYNEQFF	TGTGCCAGCAGCTCGTCAGGGGGCGCCTACAATGAGCAGTTCTTC
12	TRBJ2-3	TRBV12-3/TRBV12-4	TRBD1	.	CANSGGADTQYF	TGTGCCAATTCAGGGGGCGCGGATACGCAGTATTTT